The rows below give T cell receptor beta chains drawn from one sample of a study of T cell repertoires in ileal Crohn's disease. Measured with immunoSEQ multiplex PCR; TCRdb has only the in-frame clones, and not every one. The sample includes 16,000 or so clones, more than 85% of them seen just once. The sample was ileal tissue. These receptors all stem from an adult with Crohn's disease. CDR3s include the opening cysteine and the closing phenylalanine or tryptophan. Each record gives: J gene, V gene, D gene, CDR3 length, clone size, CDR3 protein, CDR3 DNA. D genes are given only for firm matches. Only part of the rows carry a size: once, few, many, or a class if the clone is expanded.

>TRBJ1-1|TRBV27|NA|15|NA
CASSLRQDQNTEAFF
TGTGCCAGCAGTTTACGGCAGGACCAGAACACTGAAGCTTTCTTT
>TRBJ2-3|TRBV27|TRBD1|13|NA
CASSLTGPHTQYF
TGTGCCAGCAGTCTGACAGGGCCCCATACGCAGTATTTT
>TRBJ1-1|TRBV5-8|NA|17|NA
CASSLRPGFWGDTEAFF
TGTGCCAGCAGCTTGAGGCCGGGCTTTTGGGGGGACACTGAAGCTTTCTTT
>TRBJ1-2|TRBV11-2|NA|16|once
CASSPKVSAFNYGYTF
TGTGCCAGCAGTCCTAAGGTGTCCGCGTTCAACTATGGCTACACCTTC
>TRBJ1-5|TRBV9|NA|15|NA
CASSVGGTSNQPQHF
TGTGCCAGCAGCGTTGGGGGTACCAGCAATCAGCCCCAGCATTTT
>TRBJ1-6|TRBV10-3|NA|14|NA
CAISDRGMNSPLHF
TGTGCCATCAGTGACAGGGGAATGAATTCACCCCTCCACTTT
>TRBJ2-1|TRBV11-2|NA|15|NA
CASSLAQASYNEQFF
TGTGCCAGCAGCTTAGCACAGGCCTCCTACAATGAGCAGTTCTTC
>TRBJ2-7|TRBV6-4|NA|13|NA
CASSDPQTHEQYF
TGTGCCAGCAGTGACCCACAGACCCACGAGCAGTACTTC
>TRBJ1-2|TRBV19|NA|12|NA
CASTPGDYGYTF
TGTGCCAGTACCCCGGGAGACTATGGCTACACCTTC
>TRBJ2-2|TRBV1|NA|16|NA
CTSSQDSTEGAGELFF
TGCACCAGCAGCCAAGATTCGACAGAAGGGGCCGGGGAGCTGTTTTTT
>TRBJ1-2|TRBV30|NA|12|NA
CAWSVTRDGYTF
TGTGCCTGGAGTGTAACGAGAGATGGCTACACCTTC
>TRBJ2-7|TRBV5-1|NA|17|NA
CASSLASTGTTPWEQYF
TGCGCCAGCAGCTTGGCCAGCACAGGAACCACTCCTTGGGAGCAGTACTTC
>TRBJ2-1|TRBV5-1|NA|15|NA
CASSPGTNSYNEQFF
TGCGCCAGCAGCCCCGGGACAAACTCCTACAATGAGCAGTTCTTC
>TRBJ2-1|TRBV7-9|NA|16|NA
CASRGETGISYNEQFF
TGTGCCAGCAGAGGTGAAACTGGGATCTCCTACAATGAGCAGTTCTTC
>TRBJ1-4|TRBV12-5|NA|15|once
CASGFPCRSNEKLFF
TGTGCTAGTGGTTTCCCCTGCCGTTCTAATGAAAAACTGTTTTTT
>TRBJ2-3|TRBV15|NA|15|NA
CATSRGSGPTDTQYF
TGTGCCACCAGCAGAGGCTCGGGCCCCACAGATACGCAGTATTTT
>TRBJ1-2|TRBV28|NA|14|NA
CASTQGGTNYGYTF
TGTGCCAGCACACAGGGAGGCACTAACTATGGCTACACCTTC
>TRBJ1-6|TRBV28|NA|15|NA
CASSLFRVFNSPLHF
TGTGCCAGCAGTTTATTCAGGGTGTTTAATTCACCCCTCCACTTT
>TRBJ1-1|TRBV19|NA|13|NA
CASSVRQNTEAFF
TGTGCCAGTAGTGTCCGCCAGAACACTGAAGCTTTCTTT
>TRBJ1-2|TRBV6-5|TRBD1|15|NA
CASSYRTGKAYGYTF
TGTGCCAGCAGTTACCGGACAGGGAAAGCCTATGGCTACACCTTC
>TRBJ1-1|TRBV14|NA|14|NA
CASSPRKAGTEAFF
TGTGCCAGCAGCCCCCGTAAGGCTGGCACTGAAGCTTTCTTT
>TRBJ1-2|TRBV4-2|TRBD1|13|NA
CASSQAQGDGYTF
TGTGCCAGCAGCCAAGCTCAGGGGGATGGCTACACCTTC
>TRBJ1-6|TRBV9|TRBD1|14|NA
CASSVTGHNSPLHF
TGTGCCAGCAGCGTGACAGGGCATAATTCACCCCTCCACTTT
>TRBJ2-1|TRBV5-1|NA|12|NA
CASSFDYNEQFF
TGCGCCAGCAGCTTCGACTACAATGAGCAGTTCTTC
>TRBJ1-4|TRBV28|NA|12|NA
CASSLSLGRQFF
TGTGCCAGCAGTTTATCCCTTGGCAGACAGTTTTTT
>TRBJ2-7|TRBV29-1|NA|12|NA
CSVVEGWYEQYF
TGCAGCGTTGTCGAGGGCTGGTACGAGCAGTACTTC
>TRBJ2-2|TRBV7-3|NA|14|once
CASSSSTGPGELFF
TGTGCCAGCAGCTCCTCTACAGGGCCCGGGGAGCTGTTTTTT
>TRBJ1-1|TRBV5-1|TRBD1|16|NA
CASGLKGQGQGTEAFF
TGCGCCAGCGGGCTTAAGGGACAGGGTCAGGGGACTGAAGCTTTCTTT
>TRBJ2-5|TRBV30|TRBD2|17|NA
CAWSGPLGTSGEETQYF
TGTGCCTGGAGTGGCCCCCTGGGGACTAGCGGGGAAGAGACCCAGTACTTC
>TRBJ1-1|TRBV7-3|NA|16|NA
CASSLGVGNMNTEAFF
TGTGCCAGCAGCTTAGGCGTCGGCAACATGAACACTGAAGCTTTCTTT
>TRBJ1-2|TRBV5-1|TRBD1|14|NA
CASSRDSSFNGYTF
TGCGCCAGCAGCCGGGACAGTTCCTTCAATGGCTACACCTTC
>TRBJ1-5|TRBV6-6|TRBD1|16|NA
CASTPRGPVGNQPQHF
TGTGCCAGCACTCCTAGGGGGCCGGTTGGCAATCAGCCCCAGCATTTT
>TRBJ2-1|TRBV30|TRBD2|15|NA
CAWSVSSGGGNEQFF
TGTGCCTGGAGCGTTTCTAGCGGGGGAGGGAATGAGCAGTTCTTC
>TRBJ1-1|TRBV6-5|NA|12|NA
CASWGGNTEAFF
TGTGCCAGCTGGGGGGGGAACACTGAAGCTTTCTTT
>TRBJ2-3|TRBV6-5|TRBD1|14|once
CATGPGQFTDTQYF
TGTGCCACCGGGCCGGGACAGTTTACAGATACGCAGTATTTT
>TRBJ1-6|TRBV14|NA|12|NA
CASTSGNSPLHF
TGTGCCAGCACGTCGGGGAATTCACCCCTCCACTTT
>TRBJ1-2|TRBV5-6|NA|13|NA
CASSLGQSYGYTF
TGTGCCAGCAGCTTAGGACAGTCTTATGGCTACACCTTC
>TRBJ2-7|TRBV4-3|NA|13|few
CASSQDNTYEQYF
TGCGCCAGCAGCCAAGATAATACCTACGAGCAGTACTTC
>TRBJ2-5|TRBV7-3|NA|13|NA
CASSRTAQETQYF
TGTGCCAGCAGCAGGACAGCCCAAGAGACCCAGTACTTC
>TRBJ1-3|TRBV19|NA|11|NA
CASRGGNTIYF
TGTGCCAGTAGGGGAGGAAACACCATATATTTT
>TRBJ2-5|TRBV10-3|TRBD2|15|NA
CAARPSGGEQETQYF
TGTGCCGCCCGCCCTAGCGGGGGCGAACAAGAGACCCAGTACTTC
>TRBJ1-1|TRBV6-5|NA|15|NA
CASSYLQGGSTEAFF
TGTGCCAGCAGTTACTTGCAGGGCGGTTCCACTGAAGCTTTCTTT
>TRBJ2-5|TRBV6-5|NA|14|NA
CASRDSGGGETQYF
TGTGCCAGCAGGGACTCTGGGGGCGGGGAGACCCAGTACTTC
>TRBJ2-7|TRBV7-9|NA|15|NA
CASSWPALGVYEQYF
TGTGCCAGCAGCTGGCCGGCCCTGGGGGTATACGAGCAGTACTTC
>TRBJ1-1|TRBV6-6|TRBD1|15|NA
CASNTWGQGHTEAFF
TGTGCCAGCAACACCTGGGGACAGGGACACACTGAAGCTTTCTTT
>TRBJ2-1|TRBV11-2|NA|12|NA
CASSLVYNEQFF
TGTGCCAGCAGCCTGGTATACAATGAGCAGTTCTTC
>TRBJ2-1|TRBV28|NA|13|NA
CASTQGGQIEQFF
TGTGCCAGCACCCAGGGGGGCCAGATTGAGCAGTTCTTC
>TRBJ1-6|TRBV6-1|NA|12|NA
CASSEGPTPLHF
TGTGCCAGCAGCGAGGGACCGACACCCCTCCACTTT
>TRBJ2-3|TRBV11-2|TRBD2|19|NA
CASSLVMASGGASTDTQYF
TGTGCCAGCAGCTTAGTTATGGCTAGCGGGGGGGCAAGCACAGATACGCAGTATTTT